Listed here are 2 T cell receptor beta chains from one sample, sequenced in a study of shared clonotypes between healthy human individuals. Profiled with immunoSEQ multiplex PCR; TCRdb holds only in-frame clones, not every one. The sample contains around 500,000 clones, roughly 80% of which appear only once. What was sequenced was PBMCs. These receptors originate from a woman between 40 and 55 years old in good health. Some clones in this sample may be carry-over from other donors' samples.

The V call is TRBV5-4, the J call TRBJ1-2; 8 nucleotides align to TRBD1. The CDR3 runs 15 residues. V was clipped by 2 bases and J by 5 bases; unmatched bases: 8. CDR1 is SGHNT and CDR2 is YYREEE in the germline V gene (reference sequence). CDR3 bases: TGTGCCAGCAGCTTCGGACAGGGCCCTGGGTATGGCTACACCTTC. Residues: CASSFGQGPGYGYTF.

This chain joins TRBV28 and TRBJ1-1, with 7 bases identical to TRBD1. With 2 bases clipped from V and 5 bases from J, the junction kept 11 bases outside the gene matches. The CDR3 spans 16 residues. CDR1 MDHEN and CDR2 SYDVKM come from the germline V gene. In DNA form, the CDR3 reads TGTGCCAGCAGTTTAGGGACGAGACAGGGTTCAACTGAAGCTTTCTTT. This sequence encodes CASSLGTRQGSTEAFF.